One sample yielded the 32 T cell receptor beta chains listed below, sequenced in a study of T-cell reconstitution after alpha-beta-depleted transplantation in children (dated by TCRdb to the mid-2010s). Receptors were amplified or captured by PCR. Sequencing took place on an Illumina HiSeq 2500. TCR library preparation used molecular barcoding, with unique molecular identifiers applied to normalize quantification of the TCRbeta repertoire. TCRdb handled the public reads itself, with Q25 trimming in fastp and clone calling in MiXCR, and kept productive beta chains. A single entry per CDR3 protein holds the most common genes and DNA from its merged rows. The sample contains just under 550,000 distinct CDR3 sequences, 15% to 20% of them found a single time. The top ten hold over 3% of the sample. The source material was PBMCs from the stem cell graft donor, sampled from the stem cell graft. Receptor source: a human donor who donated a stem cell graft to a child with acute lymphoblastic leukemia.

In this sample, this clonotype turned up many times. The chain has TRBV27 and TRBJ2-5, with 11 bases lining up with TRBD2. CDR3 length equals 14 residues. V lost 7 bases, J lost 1 base, and 2 bases stayed unmatched. Looked up from germline, CDR1 is MNHEY and CDR2 is SMNVEV (reference sequence). This CDR3 is CASKGLAVQETQYF. CDR3 sequence (DNA): TGTGCCAGCAAGGGACTAGCGGTCCAAGAGACCCAGTACTTC.

This chain links TRBV7-8 with TRBJ1-2; 8 positions match TRBD1. V lost 1 base and J lost 1; bases outside the gene matches: 5. The germline V gene encodes CDR1 SGHVS and CDR2 FQNEAQ. This CDR3 is 16 amino acids long. The CDR3 region is CASSLVSGQVNYGYTF. The CDR3 nucleotides read TGTGCCAGCAGCTTAGTTTCGGGACAGGTTAACTATGGCTACACCTTC.

The rearrangement joins TRBV27 to TRBJ2-7; 15 bases fit TRBD2. Germline lookup yields CDR1 MNHEY and CDR2 SMNVEV (reference sequence). CDR3 length equals 16 residues. The ends lost 5 bases at V and 3 bases at J; junction bases unmatched: 5. DNA of the CDR3: TGTGCCAGCAGTCCCTCGGGACTAGCGGGAGGCTACGAGCAGTACTTC. Translating gives CASSPSGLAGGYEQYF.

This sequence joins TRBV11-2 and TRBJ2-1; D is perhaps TRBD1 or TRBD2 (6 bases each). Trimming cost V 5 bases and J 4 bases, with 15 bases left between them. CDR1 SGHAT and CDR2 FQNNGV come from the germline V gene. The CDR3 has 15 amino acids. The DNA of the CDR3 is TGTGCCAGCAGCAAAACGGCGGGACAATACAATGAGCAGTTCTTC. Protein product: CASSKTAGQYNEQFF. Combining the CDR3 with reference TRBV11-2 and TRBJ2-1 gives the whole variable domain EAGVAQSPRYKIIEKRQSVAFWCNPISGHATLYWYQQILGQGPKLLIQFQNNGVVDDSQLPKDRFSAERLKGVDSTLKIQPAKLEDSAVYLCASSKTAGQYNEQFFGPGTRLTVL.

The sample holds a few counts of this clonotype. The chain joins TRBV9 to TRBJ2-7, with 8 bases aligning to TRBD2. The V and J ends lost 0 bases and 4 bases, in that order; junction bases with no gene match: 3. This CDR3 is 14 amino acids long. Per the germline V gene, CDR1 is SGDLS and CDR2 is YYNGEE. The CDR3 here is CASSVALAGYEQYF. The CDR3 bases are TGTGCCAGCAGCGTAGCTCTAGCGGGTTACGAGCAGTACTTC.

This clonotype was counted ten times or more. The V gene is TRBV6-1, the J gene TRBJ2-1; TRBD1 aligns across 8 bases. Germline trimming cut 4 bases from V and 0 bases from J; bases unmatched to any gene: 2. Germline V CDR1 and CDR2: MNHNS, SASEGT. The CDR3 covers 15 residues. CDR3 loop: CASSAGTGSYNEQFF. CDR3 sequence (DNA): TGTGCCAGCAGTGCTGGGACAGGCTCCTACAATGAGCAGTTCTTC.

The chain is built from TRBV7-9 and TRBJ2-7, with D unresolved. V lost 1 base and J lost 3, with 10 bases in between. Germline CDR1 reads SEHNR; CDR2 reads FQNEAQ (reference sequence). This CDR3 region has 14 residues. DNA for the CDR3: TGTGCCAGCAGCTTAGATGTGACCGTCTACGAGCAGTACTTC. It yields the protein CASSLDVTVYEQYF.

This chain joins TRBV20-1 and TRBJ1-2; D may be TRBD1 (5 bases). The germline gives CDR1 DFQATT, CDR2 SNEGSKA (reference sequence). Trimming took off 0 bases at V and 0 bases at J, with 20 bases between the two ends. CDR3 length: 18 amino acids. The CDR3 protein is CSARDENPQGIANYGYTF. The CDR3 DNA sequence: TGCAGTGCTAGAGACGAAAACCCTCAGGGAATCGCTAACTATGGCTACACCTTC.

This clonotype has more than one count but fewer than ten. The V gene is TRBV7-6, the J gene TRBJ2-1; 9 nucleotides agree with TRBD2. Germline V gene data show CDR1 as SGHVS and CDR2 as FNYEAQ. J lost 0 bases, V lost 2 bases, and 2 bases had no gene match. This CDR3 spans 16 amino acids. CDR3 sequence reads: CASSLTLAGSYNEQFF. CDR3 nucleotide sequence: TGTGCCAGCAGCTTAACACTAGCGGGCTCCTACAATGAGCAGTTCTTC.

The V gene is TRBV29-1, the J gene TRBJ1-1; a weak D match, TRBD1 (6 bases). Trimming stripped 4 bases from V and 4 bases from J, with 13 bases between. This CDR3 has 13 residues. Germline V CDR1 and CDR2: SQVTM, ANQGSEA. The CDR3: CSVGLGASTEAFF. The CDR3 DNA reads TGCAGCGTTGGTTTGGGGGCTTCCACTGAAGCTTTCTTT.

The chain recombines TRBV18 with TRBJ2-5, with D perhaps assigned TRBD1 or TRBD2 (5 bases each). Trimming took off 4 bases at V and 5 bases at J, with 11 bases between the two ends. CDR1 and CDR2 from the germline V gene are KGHSH and LQKENI. CDR3 length: 13 residues. The CDR3 protein is CASSQNRGETQYF. Written as DNA, the CDR3 is TGTGCCAGCTCACAGAATCGGGGCGAGACCCAGTACTTC.

The J gene is TRBJ1-2, the V gene TRBV5-1; D might be TRBD1 (6 bases). Germline lookup yields CDR1 SGHRS and CDR2 YFSETQ. The CDR3 is 15 amino acids. With 1 base removed from V and 0 bases from J, the gap between germline ends came to 10 bases. The CDR3 DNA sequence: TGCGCCAGCAGCTTGATGCCAGGGGCTAACTATGGCTACACCTTC. Translating it yields CASSLMPGANYGYTF. The whole variable domain, remainder taken from reference TRBV5-1 and TRBJ1-2, is KAGVTQTPRYLIKTRGQQVTLSCSPISGHRSVSWYQQTPGQGLQFLFEYFSETQRNKGNFPGRFSGRQFSNSRSEMNVSTLELGDSALYLCASSLMPGANYGYTFGSGTRLTVV.

The V call is TRBV4-1, the J call TRBJ2-2; TRBD2 matches at 11 bases. This CDR3 has 14 residues. Germline lookup yields CDR1 MGHRA and CDR2 YSYEKL. V was pared by 7 bases and J by 6 bases, with 4 bases of the junction left unmatched. The CDR3 sequence: CASKLAGGPGELFF. Written as DNA, the CDR3 is TGCGCCAGCAAGCTAGCGGGAGGACCCGGGGAGCTGTTTTTT.

The chain couples TRBV9 to TRBJ2-4, with a tentative D call TRBD1 (5 bases). Germline V gene lookup returns CDR1 SGDLS and CDR2 YYNGEE. V was shortened by 4 bases and J by 9 bases, with 20 bases between the two germline ends. This CDR3 spans 15 amino acids. CDR3 coding DNA: TGTGCCAGCAGCCATCGCCCTGGGGCGGACCGCATTCAGTACTTC. This sequence encodes CASSHRPGADRIQYF.

V usage is TRBV27 and J usage is TRBJ2-7; 11 positions agree with TRBD2. The J segment lost 7 bases and the V segment lost 2 bases, leaving 7 bases of the junction unmatched. The CDR3 loop spans 15 amino acids. Looked up from germline, CDR1 is MNHEY and CDR2 is SMNVEV (reference sequence). CDR3 protein: CASSLQTSGTVEQYF. CDR3 sequence (DNA): TGTGCCAGCAGTTTACAGACTAGCGGGACAGTAGAGCAGTACTTC.

The V and J genes are TRBV28 and TRBJ1-4, with 9 bases aligning to TRBD1. Germline values: CDR1 MDHEN, CDR2 SYDVKM. The CDR3 contains 15 residues. J gave up 8 bases and V 3 bases, and 7 bases lay outside the gene matches. CDR3 sequence reads: CASSFFDRGREKLFF. CDR3 DNA sequence: TGTGCCAGCAGTTTCTTCGACAGGGGGAGGGAAAAACTGTTTTTT.

This clonotype turned up a few times. The chain joins TRBV7-9 to TRBJ2-3; D gene unclear. The germline V gene has CDR1 SEHNR and CDR2 FQNEAQ (reference sequence). The CDR3 has 11 residues. V lost 5 bases and J lost 11, with 11 bases in between. The CDR3 sequence is CASSPEAVQYF. As DNA, the CDR3 is TGTGCCAGCAGCCCCGAGGCTGTGCAGTATTTT.

The V call is TRBV5-4, the J call TRBJ2-2; D gene unclear. V lost 4 bases to trimming and J lost 4 bases, with 14 bases between them. Germline lookup yields CDR1 SGHNT and CDR2 YYREEE (reference sequence). The CDR3 runs 15 residues. The CDR3 is CASSHPNNLTGELFF. In DNA form, the CDR3 reads TGTGCCAGCAGCCACCCGAATAACCTCACCGGGGAGCTGTTTTTT. Looking up the rest from reference TRBV5-4 and TRBJ2-2 gives the full variable domain: ETGVTQSPTHLIKTRGQQVTLRCSSQSGHNTVSWYQQALGQGPQFIFQYYREEENGRGNFPPRFSGLQFPNYSSELNVNALELDDSALYLCASSHPNNLTGELFFGEGSRLTVL.

The rearrangement uses TRBV6-2 or TRBV6-3 and TRBJ2-7, with 7 bases lining up with TRBD1. Losses at the gene ends were 1 base for V and 2 bases for J; bases not matched to a gene: 5. CDR1 MNHEY and CDR2 SVGEGT come from the germline V gene. This CDR3 has 15 amino acids. CDR3 sequence (DNA): TGTGCCAGCAGTTACTGGGACAGCGGAACCTACGAGCAGTACTTC. Its protein is CASSYWDSGTYEQYF.

The rearrangement links TRBV5-4 to TRBJ1-2; D gene uncertain. Trimming pared 2 bases from V and 10 bases from J, leaving 9 bases between. Germline V CDR1 and CDR2: SGHNT, YYREEE (reference sequence). The CDR3 consists of 11 residues. The CDR3 DNA reads TGTGCCAGCAGCTTTGCCAGTGACTACACCTTC. This gives the protein CASSFASDYTF.

This clonotype turned up a few times. This chain connects TRBV4-1 to TRBJ2-7; perhaps TRBD2 as D (6 bases). This CDR3 has 15 residues. CDR1 is MGHRA and CDR2 is YSYEKL in the germline V gene. Trimming removed 3 bases at V and 7 bases at J, with 19 bases between. The CDR3 region has the DNA TGCGCCAGCAGCCAGGCCTCTGGACTACTACGGGAGCAGTACTTC. Its protein is CASSQASGLLREQYF.

The chain employs TRBV20-1 and TRBJ2-1; 7 bases match TRBD1. Germline CDR1 DFQATT, CDR2 SNEGSKA (reference sequence). This CDR3 comprises 16 residues. Trimming cost V 5 bases and J 4 bases; bases outside gene matches: 14. CDR3 nucleotide sequence: TGCAGTGCTCAAAGGGGAACAGGGGCCTTTTACAATGAGCAGTTCTTC. Translation gives CSAQRGTGAFYNEQFF.

The chain uses TRBV18 and TRBJ2-7; no clear D gene. Between the trimmed V and J ends, which lost 0 bases and 3 bases, there was a span of 6 bases. The CDR3 covers 13 residues. Germline V CDR1 and CDR2: KGHSH, LQKENI. The CDR3 bases are TGTGCCAGCTCACCACCCAACGGCTACGAGCAGTACTTC. Encoded protein: CASSPPNGYEQYF.

V gene TRBV5-4 combines with J gene TRBJ1-4; D gene unclear. The germline gives CDR1 SGHNT, CDR2 YYREEE (reference sequence). CDR3 length: 15 amino acids. Trimming stripped 0 bases from V and 2 bases from J, with 8 bases between. The CDR3 protein is CASSLAARTNEKLFF. DNA of the CDR3: TGTGCCAGCAGCTTGGCGGCCAGGACTAATGAAAAACTGTTTTTT. The variable domain in full, completed from reference TRBV5-4 and TRBJ1-4, reads ETGVTQSPTHLIKTRGQQVTLRCSSQSGHNTVSWYQQALGQGPQFIFQYYREEENGRGNFPPRFSGLQFPNYSSELNVNALELDDSALYLCASSLAARTNEKLFFGSGTQLSVL.

This clonotype occurred a few times. The V gene is TRBV7-9, the J gene TRBJ1-2; weak D call: TRBD1 (5 bases). Germline V CDR1 and CDR2: SEHNR, FQNEAQ (reference sequence). Between the trimmed V and J ends, which lost 3 bases and 9 bases, there was a span of 17 bases. The CDR3 runs to 14 residues. In DNA, the CDR3 is TGTGCCAGCAGCTTTCCTGGGGCGGCTTGGAGCTACACCTTC. Translated, it gives CASSFPGAAWSYTF. The full variable domain, its missing parts supplied by reference TRBV7-9 and TRBJ1-2, is DTGVSQNPRHKITKRGQNVTFRCDPISEHNRLYWYRQTLGQGPEFLTYFQNEAQLEKSRLLSDRFSAERPKGSFSTLEIQRTEQGDSAMYLCASSFPGAAWSYTFGSGTRLTVV.

In its sample, this clonotype was seen a few times. The chain uses TRBV12-3 or TRBV12-4 and TRBJ2-3, with 10 bases identical to TRBD2. The CDR3 loop spans 16 amino acids. The ends lost 3 bases at V and 6 bases at J; junction bases unmatched: 9. The CDR3 is CASSLPSGRATDTQYF. The CDR3 bases are TGTGCCAGCAGTTTGCCCAGCGGGAGGGCCACGGATACGCAGTATTTT.

This clonotype showed up just a few times. Here the CDR3 DNA reads TGTGCCCAGGGGAGCGGGAGCCATGAGCAGTTCTTC. Its protein product is CAQGSGSHEQFF. V usage is TRBV2 and J usage is TRBJ2-1, with 8 positions matching TRBD2. The CDR3 has 12 amino acids. The V gene's germline CDR1 is SNHLY and CDR2 FYNNEI. The J segment lost 8 bases and the V segment lost 11 bases, leaving 8 bases of the junction unmatched.

The genes are TRBV7-2 and TRBJ2-2; D gene uncertain. Per germline, CDR1 SGHTA and CDR2 FQGNSA. This CDR3 spans 14 amino acids. Deletions cut 4 bases from V and 5 bases from J, with 11 bases between. CDR3 bases: TGTGCCAGCAGCTCCTACTACAGTACCGGGGAGCTGTTTTTT. Translating gives CASSSYYSTGELFF.

The chain is built from TRBV5-1 and TRBJ1-3, with 7 bases matching TRBD1. This CDR3 contains 16 residues. Germline CDR1 and CDR2: SGHRS and YFSETQ. After removal of 4 bases from V and 0 bases from J, the junction contained 7 bases not matched to a gene. The CDR3 DNA is TGCGCCAGCAGCGTACAGGGGCAAAGCTCTGGAAACACCATATATTTT. Translating it yields CASSVQGQSSGNTIYF.

This rearrangement joins TRBV7-2 to TRBJ2-1; TRBD2 is a possible D gene (6 bases). Germline CDR1 SGHTA, CDR2 FQGNSA. The CDR3 spans 15 residues. V was shortened by 9 bases and J by 2 bases, with 17 bases between the two germline ends. CDR3 loop: CARSRNGRTYNEQFF. The CDR3 nucleotides are TGTGCCAGGAGCCGCAACGGGAGAACCTACAATGAGCAGTTCTTC.

This clonotype was seen many times. The chain has TRBV5-1 and TRBJ2-1; TRBD2 matches at 11 bases. The CDR3 totals 15 residues. Germline CDR1 reads SGHRS; CDR2 reads YFSETQ. With 4 bases clipped from V and 5 bases from J, the junction kept 5 bases outside the gene matches. This CDR3 reads CASSPGLAANNEQFF. The DNA of the CDR3 is TGCGCCAGCAGCCCGGGACTAGCGGCTAACAATGAGCAGTTCTTC.

This clonotype has more than one count but fewer than ten. The rearrangement uses TRBV9 and TRBJ2-3; D is possibly TRBD1 (9 bases). The CDR3 loop spans 16 amino acids. CDR1 is SGDLS and CDR2 is YYNGEE in the germline V gene. V lost 4 bases and J 3 bases, leaving 18 bases between the germline ends. DNA of the CDR3: TGTGCCAGCAGCTCAAGCGGGGGACAGGGTACAGATACGCAGTATTTT. Protein sequence: CASSSSGGQGTDTQYF.